The entry below gives a single TCR beta chain sequence along with its context. With 1 base removed from V and 4 bases from J, the gap between germline ends came to 7 bases. CDR1 and CDR2 (germline): LGHNA, YSLEER. This CDR3 has 14 residues. These data originate in a study of control samples from healthy donors and cancer patients. Libraries were prepared by immunoSEQ multiplex PCR; TCRdb keeps only in-frame clonotypes and omits some of them. The sample yields tens of thousands of clones, approximately 90% seen once. V and J are TRBV4-3 and TRBJ2-2, with D perhaps matching TRBD1 (5 bases). This sequence was found in a man aged 60 to 75 with colorectal cancer. Sequenced material: PBMCs. The DNA of the CDR3 is TGCGCCAGCAGCCAAGTTCAGGGCACCGGGGAGCTGTTTTTT. Translated, it gives CASSQVQGTGELFF.